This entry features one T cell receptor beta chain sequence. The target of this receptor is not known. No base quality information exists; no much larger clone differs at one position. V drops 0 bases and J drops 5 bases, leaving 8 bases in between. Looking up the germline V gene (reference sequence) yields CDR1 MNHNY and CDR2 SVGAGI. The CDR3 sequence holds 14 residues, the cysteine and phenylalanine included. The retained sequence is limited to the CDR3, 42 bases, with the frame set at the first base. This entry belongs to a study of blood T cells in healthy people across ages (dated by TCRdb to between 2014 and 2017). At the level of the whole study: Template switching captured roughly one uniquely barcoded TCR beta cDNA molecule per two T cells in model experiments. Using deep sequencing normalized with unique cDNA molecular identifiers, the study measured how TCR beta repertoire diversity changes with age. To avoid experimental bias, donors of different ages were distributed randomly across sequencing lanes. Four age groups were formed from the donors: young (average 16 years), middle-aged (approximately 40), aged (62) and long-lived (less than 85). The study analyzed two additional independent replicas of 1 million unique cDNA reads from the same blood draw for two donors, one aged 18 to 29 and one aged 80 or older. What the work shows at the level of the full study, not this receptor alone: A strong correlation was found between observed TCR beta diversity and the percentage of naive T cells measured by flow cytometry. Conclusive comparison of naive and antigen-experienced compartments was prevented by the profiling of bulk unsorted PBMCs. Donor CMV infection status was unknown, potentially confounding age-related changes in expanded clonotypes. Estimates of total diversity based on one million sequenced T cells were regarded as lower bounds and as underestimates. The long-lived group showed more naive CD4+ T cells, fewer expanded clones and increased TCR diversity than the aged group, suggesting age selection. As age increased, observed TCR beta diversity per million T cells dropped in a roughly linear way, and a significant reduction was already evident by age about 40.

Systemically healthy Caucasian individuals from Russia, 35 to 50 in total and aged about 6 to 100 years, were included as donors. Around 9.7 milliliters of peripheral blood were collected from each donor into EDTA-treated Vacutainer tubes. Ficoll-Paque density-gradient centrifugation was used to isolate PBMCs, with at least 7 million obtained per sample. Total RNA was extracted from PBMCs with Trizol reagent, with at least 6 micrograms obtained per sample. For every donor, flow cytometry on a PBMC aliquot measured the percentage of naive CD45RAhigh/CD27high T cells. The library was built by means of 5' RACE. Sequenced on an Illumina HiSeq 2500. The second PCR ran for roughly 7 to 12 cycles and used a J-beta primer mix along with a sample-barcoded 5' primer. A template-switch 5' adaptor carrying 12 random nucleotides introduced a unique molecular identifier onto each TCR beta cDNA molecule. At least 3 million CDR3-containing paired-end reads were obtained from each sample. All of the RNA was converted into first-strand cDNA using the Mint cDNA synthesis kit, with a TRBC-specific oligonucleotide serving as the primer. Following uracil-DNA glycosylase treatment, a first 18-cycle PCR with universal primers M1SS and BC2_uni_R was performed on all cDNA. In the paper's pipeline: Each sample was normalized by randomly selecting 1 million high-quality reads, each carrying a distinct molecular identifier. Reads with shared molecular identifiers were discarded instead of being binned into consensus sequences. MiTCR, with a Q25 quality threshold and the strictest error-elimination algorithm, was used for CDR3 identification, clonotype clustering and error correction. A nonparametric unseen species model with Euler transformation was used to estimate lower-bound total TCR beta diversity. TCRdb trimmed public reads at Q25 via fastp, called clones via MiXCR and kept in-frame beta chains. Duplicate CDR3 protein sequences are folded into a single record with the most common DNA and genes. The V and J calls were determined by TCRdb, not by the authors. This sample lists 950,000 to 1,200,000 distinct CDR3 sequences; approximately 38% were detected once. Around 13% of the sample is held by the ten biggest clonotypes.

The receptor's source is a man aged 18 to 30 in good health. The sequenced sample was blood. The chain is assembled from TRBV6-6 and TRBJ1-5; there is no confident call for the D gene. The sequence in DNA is TGTGCCAGCAGTTACTCGTTGGGTTATCAGCCCCAGCATTTT. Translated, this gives CASSYSLGYQPQHF.